The present entry profiles one T cell receptor (beta chain) with its context. Here immunoSEQ multiplex PCR was the method, and the copy in TCRdb shows in-frame clones only, minus some. The sample contains approximately 250,000 clones, about 88% of which appear only once. CDR1 SGHNT and CDR2 YYREEE come from the germline V gene (reference sequence). V was trimmed by 9 bases and J by 3 bases, leaving 15 bases between them. The CDR3 has 13 residues. This sample stems from a study of blood T cell repertoires in COVID-19. The clonotype was recovered from a woman aged 70-85 years with COVID-19, enrolled during active disease. This chain uses TRBV5-4 with TRBJ1-2, with TRBD1 as a possible D gene (5 bases). Sequences were obtained from peripheral blood. The CDR3 loop is CATAGRRDYGYTF. The CDR3 DNA reads as TGTGCCACCGCAGGGCGTAGGGACTATGGCTACACCTTC.